These 20 T cell receptor beta chains share one sample of origin, sequenced in a study of T cell clonality in common variable immunodeficiency. Sequenced by immunoSEQ multiplex PCR; TCRdb stores in-frame clones only, minus some. The repertoire consists of 50,000 to 60,000 clones, none detected only once. Sequencing was carried out using peripheral blood mononuclear cells. These receptors all come from a person between 18 and 75 years old in good health.

This clone occurred many times. One end of the junction is discordant with germline, which a read error may explain. The read terminates 3 residues ahead of where the CDR3 ends, so the germline J gene completes it. V gene TRBV7-7 combines with J gene TRBJ2-1; D gene unclear. Germline V gene lookup returns CDR1 SSHAT and CDR2 FNYEAQ (reference sequence). This CDR3 comprises 15 residues. The sequenced CDR3 bases are TGTGCTAGCAGCGTTGCGGTTAGCTCCTACAATGAG. It codes for CASSVAVSSYNE. The CDR3 in its entirety is CASSVAVSSYNEQFF.

This clone was found many times. The DNA ends 3 residues before the CDR3 does, and the rest of the CDR3 is filled in from the germline J gene. The V gene is TRBV7-2, the J gene TRBJ2-4; TRBD1 might be the D (6 bases). The ends were cut back, 1 base at V and 8 bases at J, with 9 bases in the middle. Germline V gene lookup returns CDR1 SGHTA and CDR2 FQGNSA. CDR3 length: 13 amino acids. The CDR3 bases that were read are TGTGCCAGCAGCTTAGACAGGGCGGACATT. Protein product: CASSLDRADI. The full CDR3 is CASSLDRADIQYF. Using reference TRBV7-2 and TRBJ2-4 for the parts outside the CDR3, the full variable domain is GAGVSQSPSNKVTEKGKDVELRCDPISGHTALYWYRQSLGQGLEFLIYFQGNSAPDKSGLPSDRFSAERTGGSVSTLTIQRTQQEDSAVYLCASSLDRADIQYFGAGTRLSVL.

This clone was detected only a few times. The read terminates 3 residues ahead of where the CDR3 ends, so the germline J gene completes it. The chain uses TRBV2 and TRBJ2-7; 9 positions match TRBD1. The CDR3 runs 13 residues. The junction had 4 bases not matched to a gene; V was cut back by 10 bases and J by 0 bases. Germline V CDR1 and CDR2: SNHLY, FYNNEI. CDR3 bases read: TGTGCCACCCGGGACAGGGTCTCCTACGAG. The encoded protein is CATRDRVSYE. The full CDR3 sequence reads CATRDRVSYEQYF.

This clone was observed at least ten times. From the germline J gene comes the end of the CDR3, since the read stops 3 residues before it. The chain uses TRBV7-9 and TRBJ2-1, with TRBD2 matching over 9 bases. After removal of 6 bases from V and 6 bases from J, the junction contained 9 bases not matched to a gene. This CDR3 spans 15 amino acids. Per germline, CDR1 SEHNR and CDR2 FQNEAQ (reference sequence). The part of the CDR3 DNA that was read is TGTGCCAGCAGTCGTAGCGGGGGAGTTAGCAATGAG. It is translated as CASSRSGGVSNE. The full CDR3 sequence reads CASSRSGGVSNEQFF.

Details on this clone: The read terminates 3 residues before the CDR3 end, so the remaining end is supplied by the germline J gene. This chain connects TRBV6-2 or TRBV6-3 to TRBJ1-2; 9 bases fit TRBD1. Per germline, CDR1 MNHEY and CDR2 SVGEGT. This CDR3 is built from 15 residues. The covered CDR3 bases are TGTGCCAGCAGTTATAGAGGGACAGGGCTCTACGAC. Protein: CASSYRGTGLYD. The CDR3 in full is CASSYRGTGLYDYTF.

This clone was found a few times. The read gets to within 3 residues of the CDR3 end, and the germline J gene fills in the rest. The gene calls are TRBV30 and TRBJ1-2; the D gene is possibly TRBD1 (6 bases). The germline CDR1 and CDR2 sequences are GTSNPN and SVGIG (reference sequence). CDR3 length: 13 residues. The CDR3 spells CAWRAGRTDTYTF. CDR3 bases read: TGTGCCTGGAGAGCAGGGAGGACAGATACC.

Remarks on this clone: The read ends 3 residues shy of where the CDR3 ends; the end is completed using the germline J gene. This sequence joins TRBV7-6 and TRBJ2-2; 12 positions match TRBD2. The CDR3 is 16 amino acids. The germline V gene encodes CDR1 SGHVS and CDR2 FNYEAQ. The DNA read from the CDR3 is TGTGCCAGCAGCTCTCCACTAGCGGGAGGCTTAAATGAG. The encoded protein is CASSSPLAGGLNE. The full CDR3 protein is CASSSPLAGGLNELFF.

The table lists this clone with many counts. The read ends 3 residues before the CDR3 terminus; that terminus is restored from the germline J gene. The chain has TRBV2 and TRBJ1-2; TRBD1 is a possible D gene (6 bases). V lost 6 bases to trimming and J lost 4 bases, with 12 bases between them. Germline values: CDR1 SNHLY, CDR2 FYNNEI. The CDR3 consists of 13 residues. The covered CDR3 bases are TGTGCCAGCAGATGGGAGACAGGCTATGGC. Its protein is CASRWETGYG. The whole CDR3 sequence is CASRWETGYGYTF.

In its sample, this clone was seen many times. From the germline J gene comes the end of the CDR3, since the read stops 3 residues before it. The gene calls are TRBV5-6 and TRBJ1-2, with a tentative D call TRBD1 (6 bases). This CDR3 spans 13 amino acids. Germline assignment: CDR1 SGHDT and CDR2 YYEEEE. The chain's CDR3 is CASLRGQGQGYTF. CDR3 bases read: TGTGCCAGCCTCCGCGGGCAGGGGCAAGGC.

This clone was recorded many times. The read stops 3 residues short of the end of the CDR3; the missing end is completed from the germline J gene. The chain has TRBV20-1 and TRBJ2-7, with TRBD1 matching 8 bases. CDR1 is DFQATT, CDR2 SNEGSKA, per germline (reference sequence). With V trimmed by 3 bases and J by 1 base, 8 bases remained unmatched. This CDR3 spans 15 amino acids. The CDR3 loop is CSARATGERSYEQYF. CDR3 DNA, as far as it was read: TGCAGTGCTAGGGCGACAGGGGAGAGGTCCTACGAG.

This clone was observed many times. The CDR3 extends 3 residues past the end of the read, so its final part is completed from the germline J gene. This chain joins TRBV27 and TRBJ2-2; TRBD1 is a possible D gene (5 bases). V dropped 6 bases and J dropped 1 base, with 12 bases sitting between them. There are 15 residues in the CDR3. Germline lookup yields CDR1 MNHEY and CDR2 SMNVEV (reference sequence). The CDR3 reads CASRPITGNTGELFF. The CDR3 DNA, read in part, is TGTGCCAGCAGGCCCATTACAGGGAACACCGGGGAG.

This clone was counted at least ten times. Read sequence stops 3 residues before the CDR3 end, and the germline J gene provides the missing end. The chain employs TRBV6-2 or TRBV6-3 and TRBJ1-2; the D is unclear. The CDR3 contains 12 residues. With 6 bases removed from V and 4 bases from J, the gap between germline ends came to 9 bases. CDR1 and CDR2 from the germline V gene are MNHEY and SVGEGT. CDR3 sequence: CASRAPSYGYTF. CDR3 DNA, as far as it was read: TGTGCCAGCAGGGCTCCCTCCTATGGC.

There are many counts of this clone. Coverage ceases 3 residues before the CDR3 finishes, and the germline J gene fills in the end. This chain connects TRBV5-1 to TRBJ2-4, with D maybe TRBD1 (6 bases). This CDR3 has 16 amino acids. The ends were cut back, 2 bases at V and 1 base at J, with 13 bases in the middle. Germline CDR1 and CDR2: SGHRS and YFSETQ. The CDR3 sequence: CASSLTGSAAKNIQYF. CDR3 bases read: TGCGCCAGCAGCTTAACAGGGAGTGCGGCCAAAAACATT.

This clone was recorded at least ten times. The read comes to an end 3 residues before the CDR3 does, leaving the germline J gene to fill in the end. The rearrangement links TRBV20-1 to TRBJ2-3; 7 bases match TRBD2. CDR1 is DFQATT, CDR2 SNEGSKA, per germline (reference sequence). The CDR3 sequence is 15 residues long. The CDR3 here is CSASNGASGLPTQYF. The covered CDR3 bases are TGCAGTGCTTCTAACGGGGCTAGCGGTCTCCCGACG.

This clone was seen repeatedly, ten times or more. The CDR3 loop reads CASSLATGGSYEQYF. CDR3 DNA, as far as it was read: TGTGCCAGCAGCTTAGCAACAGGGGGCTCCTACGAG. The genes are TRBV7-9 and TRBJ2-7, with 8 bases that match TRBD1. The sequence runs out 3 residues before the end of the CDR3; the remainder is reconstructed from the germline J gene. The CDR3 length is 15 residues. Germline-derived CDR1 and CDR2 are SEHNR and FQNEAQ (reference sequence). Trimming took 0 bases from V and 0 from J; bases not matched to a gene: 1.

This clone was recorded at least ten times. The read comes to an end 3 residues before the CDR3 does, leaving the germline J gene to fill in the end. The genes are TRBV4-2 and TRBJ2-1; no clear D gene. The CDR3 totals 13 residues. The V end was cut by 5 bases, the J end by 8 bases, with 13 bases between. Looked up from germline, CDR1 is LGHNA and CDR2 is YNFKEQ. The sequenced CDR3 bases are TGTGCCAGCAGCGCTGAACCGGTTTATGAG. This codes for CASSAEPVYE. The entire CDR3 sequence reads CASSAEPVYEQFF.

This clone was counted at least ten times. The read comes to an end 3 residues before the CDR3 does, leaving the germline J gene to fill in the end. The chain carries TRBV5-1 and TRBJ2-7; D remains unclear. Germline V gives CDR1 SGHRS, CDR2 YFSETQ. Deletions cut 1 base from V and 3 bases from J, with 14 bases between. The CDR3 consists of 15 residues. CDR3 protein: CASSLFLQQSYEQYF. CDR3 DNA (partial): TGCGCCAGCAGCTTGTTTTTACAGCAAAGCTACGAG.

This clone was seen ten or more times. The DNA read from the CDR3 is TGTGCCAGCAGCCAGAGTAGCGAGAATCCCTACGAG. This sequence encodes CASSQSSENPYE. The entire CDR3 protein is CASSQSSENPYEQYF. The rearrangement uses TRBV14 and TRBJ2-7; possibly TRBD2 for D (5 bases). Read coverage stops 3 residues before the CDR3 terminus; the germline J gene supplies the remainder. CDR1 is SGHDN and CDR2 is FVKESK in the germline V gene. This CDR3 is 15 amino acids long. Between the trimmed V and J ends, which lost 3 bases and 2 bases, there was a span of 14 bases.

This clone was found many times. The DNA ends 3 residues before the CDR3 does, and the rest of the CDR3 is filled in from the germline J gene. The chain combines TRBV20-1 with TRBJ1-5, with D possibly matching TRBD1 (6 bases). This CDR3 contains 16 residues. Trimming removed 5 bases from V and 4 bases from J, with 21 bases in between. Germline values: CDR1 DFQATT, CDR2 SNEGSKA (reference sequence). CDR3 residues: CSAVLKPGQHNQPQHF. The part of the CDR3 DNA that was read is TGCAGTGCTGTCCTAAAGCCCGGACAGCATAATCAGCCC.

This clone was recorded many times. Sequencing ends 3 residues short of the CDR3 end; the germline J gene provides the rest. This chain connects TRBV11-2 to TRBJ2-3, with D hard to call. The CDR3 is 14 amino acids. With 3 bases removed from V and 2 bases from J, the gap between germline ends came to 9 bases. The germline V gene encodes CDR1 SGHAT and CDR2 FQNNGV. CDR3 in amino acids: CASSFSRLTDTQYF. The covered CDR3 bases are TGTGCCAGCAGCTTTAGTAGACTCACAGATACG.